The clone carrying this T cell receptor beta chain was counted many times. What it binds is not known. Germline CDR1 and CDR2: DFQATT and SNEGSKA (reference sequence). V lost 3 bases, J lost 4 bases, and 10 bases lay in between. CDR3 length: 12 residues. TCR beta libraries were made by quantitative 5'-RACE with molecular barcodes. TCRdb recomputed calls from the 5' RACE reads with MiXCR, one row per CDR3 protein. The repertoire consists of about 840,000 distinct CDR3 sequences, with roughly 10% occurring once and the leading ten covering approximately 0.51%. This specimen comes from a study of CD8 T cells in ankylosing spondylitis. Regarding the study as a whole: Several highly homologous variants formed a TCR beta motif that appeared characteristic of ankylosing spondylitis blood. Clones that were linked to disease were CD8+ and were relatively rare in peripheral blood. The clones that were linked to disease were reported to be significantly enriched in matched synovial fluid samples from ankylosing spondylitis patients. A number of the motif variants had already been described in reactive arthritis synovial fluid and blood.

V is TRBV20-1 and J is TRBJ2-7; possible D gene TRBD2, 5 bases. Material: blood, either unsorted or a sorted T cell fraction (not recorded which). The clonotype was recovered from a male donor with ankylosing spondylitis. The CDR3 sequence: CSASTADYEQYF. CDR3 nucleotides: TGCAGTGCTAGTACAGCGGATTACGAGCAGTACTTC.